The 30 T cell receptor beta chains presented below share a single source sample, sequenced in a study of T cells in Graves' hyperthyroidism and ophthalmopathy. Amplified TCR beta CDR3 regions derived from RNA transcripts. With the HTBI primer set, the TCR CDR3 went through a first round of RT-PCR. MiXCR, run by TCRdb on the multiplex PCR reads, gives a single entry per CDR3 protein. The sample contains some 460,000 distinct CDR3 sequences, roughly 14% of which appear only once. The specimen was blood. These receptors were obtained from a woman between 18 and 30 years old with Graves' hyperthyroidism.

This clonotype came up many times. The gene calls are TRBV20-1 and TRBJ2-7, with 7 bases that match TRBD2. The CDR3 loop spans 12 amino acids. J was trimmed by 6 bases and V by 1 base; bases with no gene match: 3. Germline CDR1 is DFQATT and CDR2 is SNEGSKA (reference sequence). CDR3 amino acids: CSARGIAGEQYF. CDR3 DNA: TGCAGTGCTAGAGGAATAGCGGGCGAGCAGTACTTC.

This clonotype was recorded at least ten times. The chain has TRBV2 and TRBJ1-6; 8 positions agree with TRBD1. Germline V gives CDR1 SNHLY, CDR2 FYNNEI. V trimming: 6 bases; J trimming: 8 bases; junction bases outside the gene matches: 9. The CDR3 sequence is 15 residues long. DNA for the CDR3: TGTGCCAGCAGCTCGGACAGGGTGGAGTATTCACCCCTCCACTTT. Protein product: CASSSDRVEYSPLHF.

This clonotype was recorded at least ten times. CDR3 coding DNA: TGTGCCAGCCGTAGGGACGTTGGTAATGAAAAACTGTTTTTT. Translation: CASRRDVGNEKLFF. This chain links TRBV2 with TRBJ1-4, with D possibly matching TRBD1 (5 bases). The germline CDR1 and CDR2 sequences are SNHLY and FYNNEI. Trimming removed 8 bases from V and 4 bases from J, with 14 bases in between. The CDR3 length is 14 residues.

This sequence joins TRBV4-1 and TRBJ1-2; D possibly corresponds to TRBD1 (5 bases). Per germline, CDR1 MGHRA and CDR2 YSYEKL. CDR3 length: 16 residues. Trimming shortened V by 0 bases and J by 4 bases, and 15 bases separated the two germline ends. CDR3 DNA sequence: TGCGCCAGCAGCCAAGAGGTGACAGAACCGCTCTATGGCTACACCTTC. It translates to CASSQEVTEPLYGYTF.

This clonotype was found many times. The chain carries TRBV11-3 and TRBJ1-2; TRBD1 agrees at 9 bases. The germline V gene has CDR1 SGHNT and CDR2 YENEEA. After removal of 5 bases from V and 4 bases from J, the junction contained 5 bases not matched to a gene. The CDR3 runs 14 residues. The CDR3 loop is CASSRQGQGYGYTF. CDR3 in DNA: TGTGCCAGCAGCCGCCAGGGACAGGGCTATGGCTACACCTTC.

This clonotype was observed many times. The chain carries TRBV4-1 and TRBJ2-5; tentatively, D is TRBD1 (6 bases). The V gene lost 1 base and the J gene lost 5 bases, with 20 bases spanning the gap. The CDR3 extends over 17 amino acids. Per germline, CDR1 MGHRA and CDR2 YSYEKL. CDR3 bases: TGCGCCAGCAGCCAAGGTGGCAGGGGATGGGCCGGGGAGACCCAGTACTTC. It translates to CASSQGGRGWAGETQYF.

The chain combines TRBV14 with TRBJ2-3, with D possibly TRBD2 on 6 matching bases. V gave up 2 bases and J gave up 6 bases, with 18 bases separating them. Germline CDR1 and CDR2: SGHDN and FVKESK. This CDR3 is built from 16 residues. The CDR3 protein is CASSQWDSPRGDTQYF. DNA for the CDR3: TGTGCCAGCAGCCAATGGGACTCCCCCCGTGGGGATACGCAGTATTTT. Supplemented by reference TRBV14 and TRBJ2-3, the full variable domain reads EAGVTQFPSHSVIEKGQTVTLRCDPISGHDNLYWYRRVMGKEIKFLLHFVKESKQDESGMPNNRFLAERTGGTYSTLKVQPAELEDSGVYFCASSQWDSPRGDTQYFGPGTRLTVL.

In this sample, this clonotype turned up a few times. The CDR3 loop is CASSSDVLFETQYF. In nucleotides, the CDR3 is TGTGCCAGCAGTTCCGACGTCCTCTTTGAGACCCAGTACTTC. The rearrangement links TRBV6-1 to TRBJ2-5; unclear D gene. The CDR3 has 14 amino acids. Trimming shortened V by 5 bases and J by 5 bases, and 15 bases separated the two germline ends. Germline V gene data show CDR1 as MNHNS and CDR2 as SASEGT.

The chain couples TRBV9 to TRBJ1-1, with D tentatively TRBD1 (6 bases). The CDR3 has 14 residues. Between the trimmed V and J ends, which lost 3 bases and 4 bases, there was a span of 13 bases. Germline assignment: CDR1 SGDLS and CDR2 YYNGEE. CDR3: CASSAEGGGTEAFF. The CDR3 DNA follows: TGTGCCAGCAGCGCAGAAGGGGGGGGCACTGAAGCTTTCTTT. The full variable domain, completed using reference TRBV9 and TRBJ1-1, is DSGVTQTPKHLITATGQRVTLRCSPRSGDLSVYWYQQSLDQGLQFLIQYYNGEERAKGNILERFSAQQFPDLHSELNLSSLELGDSALYFCASSAEGGGTEAFFGQGTRLTVV.

This chain connects TRBV9 to TRBJ1-6; 9 bases fit TRBD1. The CDR3 spans 14 residues. CDR1 and CDR2 from the germline V gene are SGDLS and YYNGEE. The J segment lost 10 bases and the V segment lost 7 bases, leaving 9 bases of the junction unmatched. CDR3 sequence: CASGWGQGDSPLHF. CDR3 DNA sequence: TGTGCCAGCGGATGGGGACAGGGCGACTCACCCCTCCACTTT.

This clonotype was found many times. The chain uses TRBV12-5 and TRBJ1-5, with 7 bases fitting TRBD1. The CDR3 sequence is 13 residues long. CDR1 LGHNT and CDR2 FRNRAP come from the germline V gene. Losses at the gene ends were 6 bases for V and 1 base for J; bases not matched to a gene: 0. CDR3 protein: CASGTGSNQPQHF. For the CDR3, the DNA is TGTGCTAGTGGGACAGGGAGCAATCAGCCCCAGCATTTT.

This clonotype was seen many times. The rearrangement links TRBV28 to TRBJ1-2; D might be TRBD1 (6 bases). In germline, CDR1 is MDHEN, CDR2 SYDVKM. The CDR3 contains 13 residues. V lost 6 bases and J 3 bases, leaving 11 bases between the germline ends. This CDR3 is CASSRSGDYGYTF. The CDR3 DNA reads as TGTGCCAGCAGCCGGTCAGGGGACTATGGCTACACCTTC.

Points on this clonotype: A much larger clone lies a single base off, so this may be a read error. Since the CDR3 does not end with the conserved phenylalanine or tryptophan, this likely comes from a read error. The chain carries TRBV20-1 and TRBJ1-1; D gene unclear. Germline CDR1 reads DFQATT; CDR2 reads SNEGSKA (reference sequence). The CDR3 runs 13 residues. Trimming cost V 5 bases and J 4 bases, with 14 bases left between them. The CDR3 is CSAPIRDGTEAFS. The DNA of the CDR3 is TGCAGTGCTCCTATAAGGGATGGCACTGAAGCTTTCTCT.

This chain connects TRBV20-1 to TRBJ2-5, with 12 nucleotides matching TRBD2. The germline gives CDR1 DFQATT, CDR2 SNEGSKA (reference sequence). The CDR3 is 12 amino acids. V was pared by 5 bases and J by 7 bases, with 2 bases of the junction left unmatched. The CDR3 region has the DNA TGCAGTGCTCTAGCGGGAGGGGGGACCCAGTACTTC. Encoded protein: CSALAGGGTQYF.

The J gene is TRBJ2-1, the V gene TRBV20-1; 10 positions agree with TRBD1. Germline lookup yields CDR1 DFQATT and CDR2 SNEGSKA (reference sequence). J lost 4 bases, V lost 1 base, and 7 bases had no gene match. The CDR3 consists of 16 residues. The CDR3 bases are TGCAGTGCTAGAGCCGGGACAGGGGAAATATACAATGAGCAGTTCTTC. Its protein product is CSARAGTGEIYNEQFF.

This clonotype was observed many times. CDR3 region: CASSYSPGSRGGYTF. For the CDR3, the DNA is TGTGCCAGCAGTTACTCCCCCGGGAGTAGAGGCGGCTACACCTTC. This sequence joins TRBV6-5 and TRBJ1-2; D gene ambiguous. The CDR3 length is 15 residues. The germline gives CDR1 MNHEY, CDR2 SVGAGI. V lost 0 bases and J lost 8, with 16 bases in between.

Many counts were recorded for this clonotype. V and J are TRBV3-1 and TRBJ1-2; 9 nucleotides line up with TRBD1. This CDR3 spans 15 amino acids. J gave up 2 bases and V 4 bases, and 5 bases lay outside the gene matches. Germline CDR1 reads LGHDT; CDR2 reads YNNKEL (reference sequence). CDR3 in amino acids: CASSLNRGPNYGYTF. CDR3 in DNA: TGTGCCAGCAGCCTCAACAGGGGGCCGAACTATGGCTACACCTTC.

This clonotype was observed many times. DNA for the CDR3: TGTGCCAGTAGTATCGAGGGCGACGGTCAATTCGGAAAACTGTTTTTT. As protein: CASSIEGDGQFGKLFF. The chain has TRBV19 and TRBJ1-4; D is uncertain. Germline CDR1 LNHDA, CDR2 SQIVND (reference sequence). This CDR3 comprises 16 residues. V gave up 3 bases and J gave up 10 bases, with 21 bases separating them.

The chain has TRBV29-1 and TRBJ1-2; D is uncertain. V lost 5 bases, J lost 4 bases, and 20 bases lay in between. This CDR3 contains 15 residues. Germline-derived CDR1 and CDR2 are SQVTM and ANQGSEA. The CDR3 DNA reads TGCAGCGTTCAAAGGTATAGGGAAAGTGTCTATGGCTACACCTTC. Protein: CSVQRYRESVYGYTF.

V gene TRBV6-1 combines with J gene TRBJ1-5; no clear D. The CDR3 has 16 amino acids. V was shortened by 1 base and J by 0 bases, with 10 bases between the two germline ends. Germline CDR1 is MNHNS and CDR2 is SASEGT. CDR3: CASSEEQIYSNQPQHF. In nucleotides, the CDR3 is TGTGCCAGCAGTGAAGAGCAGATTTATAGCAATCAGCCCCAGCATTTT.

This clonotype was observed at least ten times. This sequence joins TRBV6-1 and TRBJ1-4; 8 bases agree with TRBD1. J lost 7 bases, V lost 4 bases, and 2 bases had no gene match. Germline-derived CDR1 and CDR2 are MNHNS and SASEGT. There are 13 residues in the CDR3. The CDR3 sequence is CASSGQGREKLFF. CDR3 coding DNA: TGTGCCAGCAGTGGACAGGGGCGTGAAAAACTGTTTTTT.

This clonotype was seen a handful of times. The chain couples TRBV29-1 to TRBJ2-3, with D perhaps matching TRBD1 (5 bases). TRBJ1-5 explains the end of the DNA better; the J call may be wrong. Germline loops: CDR1 SQVTM, CDR2 ANQGSEA. CDR3 length: 16 amino acids. The CDR3 coding sequence is TGCAGCGCCTCCGGGACTAGCGGGGCTAGCGCAGATACGCAGCATTTT. It encodes CSASGTSGASADTQHF.

The chain has TRBV28 and TRBJ2-1; 7 nucleotides agree with TRBD2. The length of the CDR3 is 18 residues. V lost 2 bases, J lost 3 bases, and 13 bases stayed unmatched. Germline lookup yields CDR1 MDHEN and CDR2 SYDVKM. CDR3 nucleotides: TGTGCCAGCAGTTTAATACCCCTGCTAGCGGAGAACTACAATGAGCAGTTCTTC. Encoded protein: CASSLIPLLAENYNEQFF.

The rearrangement uses TRBV6-4 and TRBJ2-1; 8 bases are shared with TRBD2. CDR3 size: 16 residues. V shed 3 bases, J shed 6 bases, and the junction held 10 bases outside the gene matches. Germline assignment: CDR1 MRHNA and CDR2 SNTAGT. For the CDR3, the DNA is TGTGCCAGCAGTGAAACCGGGGGGGACCCTTCCAATGAGCAGTTCTTC. Its protein is CASSETGGDPSNEQFF.

This clonotype came up many times. The gene calls are TRBV7-8 and TRBJ2-7; no reliable D call. The germline V gene encodes CDR1 SGHVS and CDR2 FQNEAQ. Trimming removed 1 base at V and 8 bases at J, with 18 bases between. The CDR3 is made up of 15 amino acids. CDR3 nucleotide sequence: TGTGCCAGCAGCTTAGGCCCCGATCCTCCTACGAAGCAGTACTTC. It translates to CASSLGPDPPTKQYF. Full variable domain (remainder filled in from reference TRBV7-8 and TRBJ2-7): GAGVSQSPRYKVAKRGQDVALRCDPISGHVSLFWYQQALGQGPEFLTYFQNEAQLDKSGLPSDRFFAERPEGSVSTLKIQRTQQEDSAVYLCASSLGPDPPTKQYFGPGTRLTVT.

This clonotype has a count of ten or more. V is TRBV13 and J is TRBJ2-7, with TRBD2 matching over 7 bases. The CDR3 is 13 amino acids. Germline assignment: CDR1 PRHDT and CDR2 FYEKMQ (reference sequence). V dropped 5 bases and J dropped 6; count of bases not matched to a gene: 7. The CDR3 region has the DNA TGTGCCAGCAGCCCCCGACTAGCCAGCGAGCAGTACTTC. Translation gives CASSPRLASEQYF.

In this sample, this clonotype turned up many times. The V and J genes are TRBV7-9 and TRBJ2-1, with 10 bases that match TRBD2. Germline values: CDR1 SEHNR, CDR2 FQNEAQ (reference sequence). Unmatched junction bases numbered 10, after V lost 5 bases and J lost 6 bases. This CDR3 is 16 amino acids long. CDR3 bases: TGTGCCAGCAGCACCCCCGGGACTAGCGTCTTCAATGAGCAGTTCTTC. This sequence encodes CASSTPGTSVFNEQFF. Full variable domain (outside the CDR3, taken from reference TRBV7-9 and TRBJ2-1): DTGVSQNPRHKITKRGQNVTFRCDPISEHNRLYWYRQTLGQGPEFLTYFQNEAQLEKSRLLSDRFSAERPKGSFSTLEIQRTEQGDSAMYLCASSTPGTSVFNEQFFGPGTRLTVL.

This clonotype was seen many times. One end of the junction fails to match germline, which may point to a read error. The rearrangement links TRBV2 to TRBJ1-4; D unresolved. This CDR3 contains 14 residues. CDR1 SNHLY and CDR2 FYNNEI come from the germline V gene. CDR3 nucleotides: TGTGCCAACAGTGAATCGAGAGCAGGTGAAAAACTGTTTTTT. Translating it yields CANSESRAGEKLFF. Full variable domain (remainder filled in from reference TRBV2 and TRBJ1-4): EPEVTQTPSHQVTQMGQEVILRCVPISNHLYFYWYRQILGQKVEFLVSFYNNEISEKSEIFDDQFSVERPDGSNFTLKIRSTKLEDSAMYFCANSESRAGEKLFFGSGTQLSVL.

This clonotype was found many times. Compared with germline, one end of the junction differs, possibly owing to a read error. The V gene is TRBV5-6, the J gene TRBJ1-2, with D tentatively TRBD1 (6 bases). Germline CDR1 reads SGHDT; CDR2 reads YYEEEE. The CDR3 has 13 amino acids. The CDR3 bases are TGCGCCAGCAGCTTAGGACAGTCCTATGGCTACACCTTC. Amino acids: CASSLGQSYGYTF.

This clonotype was detected ten times or more. The CDR3 loop is CSASRQGGTEAFF. CDR3 sequence (DNA): TGCAGTGCTTCTCGACAGGGCGGCACTGAAGCTTTCTTT. The rearrangement links TRBV20-1 to TRBJ1-1; TRBD1 aligns across 7 bases. The CDR3 spans 13 residues. The trim removed 5 bases at V and 4 bases at J, leaving 7 bases unmatched. Per germline, CDR1 DFQATT and CDR2 SNEGSKA (reference sequence).